The clone carrying this TCR beta chain was counted only a few times. What it recognizes is unknown. Just one base apart from a much larger clone, this may be a read error. The input was approximately 500 ng total RNA; TCR beta cDNA was made from it with a constant-region primer. Slightly modified ARM-PCR with three nested multiplex PCR rounds yielded TCR beta libraries. The two initial PCR rounds, roughly 10 cycles each, used TRBV1-TRBV30 forward and C-beta reverse primers. TCRdb re-called the multiplex PCR reads with MiXCR, one entry per CDR3 protein. This sample carries roughly 86,000 distinct CDR3 sequences, about 70% of them seen once, and the ten largest clones take under 30%. This sample stems from a study of tumor-infiltrating lymphocytes in primary liver carcinoma. For the study at large: With diameters of roughly 4 to 11 cm, tumors were stage T1-T3 N0M0.

Investigators took RNA and DNA out together from approximately 22-30 mg of unsorted bulk tissue. Among the patients, all had chronic HBV infection and none had been treated. General observations from the study: Between tumor regions, pairs overlapped more than tumor-adjacent and tumor-blood pairs did.

The CDR3 extends over 14 amino acids. The receptor was isolated from a man aged 35 to 55 with primary liver carcinoma and hepatitis B virus infection. The chain has TRBV12-3 or TRBV12-4 and TRBJ2-3; D is ambiguous. The sequencing sample was made of tumor-adjacent normal liver tissue. The CDR3 reads CVSSSPLSSDTQYF. CDR3 bases: TGTGTCAGCAGTTCCCCCCTCTCTAGTGATACGCAGTATTTT.